These T cell receptor beta chains were read from a single sample in a study of CD8 T cells in Susac syndrome. TCRdb reprocessed the immunoSEQ multiplex PCR reads with MiXCR, giving one entry per CDR3 protein. The data hold roughly 140,000 distinct CDR3 sequences, with 90% to 95% observed a single time. Sequences were obtained from CD8+ T cells from PBMCs. These receptors all stem from a human donor in good health. Each CDR3 is given with its conserved first and last residue. D genes are given only for firm matches. Clone size appears in some rows only: once, few, many, or a class for an expanded clone.

D: TRBD1
J: TRBJ2-7
V: TRBV27
size: -
CDR3: CASSPGQGFNEQYF
DNA: TGTGCCAGCAGCCCGGGACAGGGGTTTAACGAGCAGTACTTC

D: -
J: TRBJ2-7
V: TRBV27
size: -
CDR3: CASSLSGLSYEQYF
DNA: TGTGCCAGCAGTTTATCCGGGTTGTCCTACGAGCAGTACTTC

D: -
J: TRBJ2-3
V: TRBV7-2
size: -
CDR3: CASSKRDIFSDTQYF
DNA: TGTGCCAGCAGCAAGCGGGACATTTTTTCGGATACGCAGTATTTT

D: -
J: TRBJ2-3
V: TRBV5-1
size: few
CDR3: CASSFGLASTDTQYF
DNA: TGCGCCAGCAGCTTTGGACTGGCTAGCACAGATACGCAGTATTTT

D: TRBD1
J: TRBJ1-1
V: TRBV28
size: once
CDR3: CASTFLRGSTEAFF
DNA: TGTGCCAGCACCTTCCTCAGGGGGTCCACTGAAGCTTTCTTT

D: TRBD1
J: TRBJ2-5
V: TRBV12-3/TRBV12-4
size: -
CDR3: CASSFRGGETQYF
DNA: TGTGCCAGCAGTTTCAGAGGGGGCGAGACCCAGTACTTC

D: -
J: TRBJ2-1
V: TRBV7-9
size: -
CDR3: CASSPGWTGNEQFF
DNA: TGTGCCAGCAGCCCCGGGTGGACCGGCAATGAGCAGTTCTTC

D: -
J: TRBJ2-7
V: TRBV4-2
size: -
CDR3: CASSPTGDNYEQYF
DNA: TGTGCCAGCAGCCCTACAGGAGACAACTACGAGCAGTACTTC

D: -
J: TRBJ2-7
V: TRBV19
size: -
CDR3: CASSISGLGYEQYF
DNA: TGTGCCAGTAGTATATCCGGGCTTGGGTACGAGCAGTACTTC

D: -
J: TRBJ2-1
V: TRBV14
size: -
CDR3: CASSQVSGSEQFF
DNA: TGTGCCAGCAGCCAAGTTTCGGGAAGTGAGCAGTTCTTC

D: -
J: TRBJ2-7
V: TRBV30
size: -
CDR3: CAWGAYEQYF
DNA: TGTGCCTGGGGGGCCTACGAGCAGTACTTC

D: -
J: TRBJ2-7
V: TRBV28
size: once
CDR3: CASSLRWEASYEQYF
DNA: TGTGCCAGCAGTTTAAGGTGGGAGGCATCCTACGAGCAGTACTTC

D: TRBD2
J: TRBJ2-6
V: TRBV27
size: -
CDR3: CASRPSGSRSWASGANVLTF
DNA: TGTGCCAGCAGACCAAGCGGGAGCAGATCTTGGGCTTCTGGGGCCAACGTCCTGACTTTC

D: TRBD1
J: TRBJ1-5
V: TRBV4-3
size: -
CDR3: CASSQGRDRGFQPQHF
DNA: TGCGCCAGCAGCCAGGGCCGGGACAGGGGGTTTCAGCCCCAGCATTTT

D: -
J: TRBJ2-5
V: TRBV30
size: once
CDR3: CARQERLGETQYF
DNA: TGTGCCCGCCAGGAACGCCTTGGGGAGACCCAGTACTTC

D: -
J: TRBJ1-5
V: TRBV19
size: -
CDR3: CASNQGWQPQHF
DNA: TGTGCCAGTAACCAGGGTTGGCAGCCCCAGCATTTT

D: -
J: TRBJ2-2
V: TRBV27
size: -
CDR3: CASSLMGSAGELFF
DNA: TGTGCCAGCAGTTTAATGGGTTCCGCCGGGGAGCTGTTTTTT

D: -
J: TRBJ2-7
V: TRBV29-1
size: -
CDR3: CSAWEVDSYEQYF
DNA: TGCAGCGCGTGGGAGGTCGACTCCTACGAGCAGTACTTC

D: TRBD2
J: TRBJ2-7
V: TRBV4-3
size: -
CDR3: CASSPLGLASHEQYF
DNA: TGCGCCAGCAGCCCCCTGGGACTAGCTTCTCACGAGCAGTACTTC

D: TRBD2
J: TRBJ2-5
V: TRBV29-1
size: -
CDR3: CSAFTGLAGGREETQYF
DNA: TGCAGCGCTTTTACGGGACTAGCGGGAGGAAGAGAAGAGACCCAGTACTTC

D: TRBD2
J: TRBJ2-3
V: TRBV11-3
size: -
CDR3: CASSSRAGGSDTQYF
DNA: TGTGCCAGCAGCTCCCGAGCGGGAGGTAGCGATACGCAGTATTTT

D: -
J: TRBJ2-5
V: TRBV27
size: -
CDR3: CASSLGSPPETQYF
DNA: TGTGCCAGCAGTTTGGGCAGTCCACCAGAGACCCAGTACTTC

D: -
J: TRBJ2-1
V: TRBV25-1
size: -
CDR3: CASSDSLGGSNEQFF
DNA: TGTGCCAGCAGTGACTCCTTAGGGGGAAGCAATGAGCAGTTCTTC

D: TRBD2
J: TRBJ2-2
V: TRBV4-2
size: -
CDR3: CASSQFSGAGELFF
DNA: TGTGCCAGCAGCCAGTTTAGCGGGGCCGGGGAGCTGTTTTTT

D: -
J: TRBJ1-1
V: TRBV2
size: -
CDR3: CASSVGWDTEAFF
DNA: TGTGCCAGCAGTGTTGGGTGGGACACTGAAGCTTTCTTT

D: -
J: TRBJ2-1
V: TRBV18
size: -
CDR3: CASSPALGRSYNEQFF
DNA: TGTGCCAGCTCACCAGCTTTAGGACGGTCCTACAATGAGCAGTTCTTC

D: -
J: TRBJ2-2
V: TRBV15
size: -
CDR3: CATSRDPGPGELFF
DNA: TGTGCCACCAGCAGAGATCCGGGACCCGGGGAGCTGTTTTTT

D: -
J: TRBJ2-3
V: TRBV29-1
size: -
CDR3: CSVVGRAPDTQYF
DNA: TGCAGCGTTGTAGGCAGGGCCCCAGATACGCAGTATTTT

D: -
J: TRBJ2-5
V: TRBV4-3
size: -
CDR3: CASSQQQGEVETQYF
DNA: TGCGCCAGCAGCCAACAACAGGGAGAGGTGGAGACCCAGTACTTC

D: -
J: TRBJ1-5
V: TRBV2
size: -
CDR3: CASRGINSNQPQHF
DNA: TGTGCCAGCAGAGGGATCAATAGCAATCAGCCCCAGCATTTT

D: -
J: TRBJ2-2
V: TRBV25-1
size: -
CDR3: CASSTGAGSTGELFF
DNA: TGTGCCAGCAGTACGGGGGCAGGATCCACCGGGGAGCTGTTTTTT

D: -
J: TRBJ2-7
V: TRBV20-1
size: -
CDR3: CSARPRTGRYYEQYF
DNA: TGCAGTGCTAGACCCCGTACCGGTAGATACTACGAGCAGTACTTC

D: -
J: TRBJ1-5
V: TRBV6-2/TRBV6-3
size: few
CDR3: CASSYPGNQPQHF
DNA: TGTGCCAGCAGTTATCCGGGAAATCAGCCCCAGCATTTT

D: -
J: TRBJ2-7
V: TRBV29-1
size: -
CDR3: CSVAQGSDEQYF
DNA: TGCAGCGTCGCCCAGGGCAGCGACGAGCAGTACTTC

D: -
J: TRBJ2-1
V: TRBV7-3
size: -
CDR3: CASSGSTYNEQFF
DNA: TGTGCCAGCAGTGGATCAACCTACAATGAGCAGTTCTTC

D: TRBD1
J: TRBJ2-5
V: TRBV10-2
size: -
CDR3: CASSESGQAETQYF
DNA: TGCGCCAGCAGTGAGTCGGGACAGGCTGAGACCCAGTACTTC

D: TRBD1
J: TRBJ2-1
V: TRBV19
size: -
CDR3: CASSSTGADEQFF
DNA: TGTGCCAGTAGCTCAACAGGGGCCGATGAGCAGTTCTTC

D: -
J: TRBJ1-2
V: TRBV30
size: -
CDR3: CAWSVGMNYGYTF
DNA: TGTGCCTGGAGTGTAGGTATGAACTATGGCTACACCTTC

D: -
J: TRBJ1-5
V: TRBV28
size: -
CDR3: CASRIRGQPQHF
DNA: TGTGCCAGCAGAATCAGGGGTCAGCCCCAGCATTTT

D: -
J: TRBJ2-3
V: TRBV5-1
size: -
CDR3: CASSRGLSPDTQYF
DNA: TGCGCCAGCAGCCGTGGACTATCTCCAGATACGCAGTATTTT

D: -
J: TRBJ1-2
V: TRBV6-5
size: -
CDR3: CASSYARTTANYGYTF
DNA: TGTGCCAGCAGTTACGCCCGGACAACCGCTAACTATGGCTACACCTTC

D: -
J: TRBJ1-1
V: TRBV7-3
size: -
CDR3: CASSFVDGSNTEAFF
DNA: TGTGCCAGCAGCTTTGTGGACGGGTCGAACACTGAAGCTTTCTTT

D: TRBD1
J: TRBJ2-5
V: TRBV30
size: -
CDR3: CAWGQGGETQYF
DNA: TGTGCCTGGGGACAGGGCGGGGAGACCCAGTACTTC

D: TRBD1
J: TRBJ1-2
V: TRBV4-3
size: -
CDR3: CASSPGQGAEYGYTF
DNA: TGCGCCAGCAGCCCGGGACAGGGGGCAGAGTATGGCTACACCTTC

D: TRBD2
J: TRBJ2-1
V: TRBV7-8
size: -
CDR3: CASSLARLAGSYNEQFF
DNA: TGTGCCAGCAGCTTAGCGCGACTAGCGGGCTCCTACAATGAGCAGTTCTTC

D: TRBD1
J: TRBJ2-7
V: TRBV27
size: -
CDR3: CASSQTRGFSYEQYF
DNA: TGTGCCAGCAGCCAAACCAGGGGGTTTAGCTACGAGCAGTACTTC

D: TRBD1
J: TRBJ2-1
V: TRBV6-1
size: -
CDR3: CASSPDRVIGNEQFF
DNA: TGTGCCAGCAGCCCCGACAGGGTAATCGGCAATGAGCAGTTCTTC

D: TRBD1
J: TRBJ1-3
V: TRBV29-1
size: -
CDR3: CSGQGYLSGNTIYF
DNA: TGCAGCGGACAGGGTTACCTCTCTGGAAACACCATATATTTT

D: -
J: TRBJ2-7
V: TRBV9
size: -
CDR3: CASSVGERNYEQYF
DNA: TGTGCCAGCAGCGTGGGTGAGAGAAACTACGAGCAGTACTTC

D: -
J: TRBJ2-1
V: TRBV9
size: -
CDR3: CASSVEGNNEQFF
DNA: TGTGCCAGCAGCGTTGAGGGGAACAATGAGCAGTTCTTC

D: -
J: TRBJ1-5
V: TRBV24-1
size: -
CDR3: CATSEWGWGPQHF
DNA: TGTGCCACCAGTGAGTGGGGCTGGGGGCCCCAGCATTTT